These T cell receptor delta chains were read from a single sample in a study of gamma-delta T cells after stem cell transplantation. TCRdb called clones from the RT-PCR reads again using CATT. The sample lists around 7,800 delta-chain clones; 14% to 15% were seen once. Sequenced input: gamma-delta T cells. These receptors all come from a human donor. It is not recorded whose cells these are; they may come from a transplant donor. Each CDR3 is given with its conserved first and last residue. D genes are given only for firm matches. A clone size is listed for some rows: how often the clone was seen (once, few, many), or a class if it is expanded.

V: TRDV1; J: TRDJ1; D: TRDD3; size: few; DNA: TGTGCTCTTGGGGAACTACCCTTGTCCGGGATACTGGGGGATAACACCGATAAACTCATCTTT; CDR3: CALGELPLSGILGDNTDKLIF
V: TRDV1; J: TRDJ1; D: TRDD3; size: -; DNA: TGTGCTCTTGGGGAACGCCCCAGTAAATCTGGGGATACCTATTACACCGATAAACTCATCTTT; CDR3: CALGERPSKSGDTYYTDKLIF
V: TRDV2; J: TRDJ1; D: TRDD3; size: medium-sized; DNA: TGTGCCTGTGACGGTTTGGGGGATGACACCGATAAACTCATCTTT; CDR3: CACDGLGDDTDKLIF
V: TRDV2; J: TRDJ2; D: TRDD3; size: medium-sized; DNA: TGTGCCTGTGACTTTATACTGGGGGATACGTTGACAGCACAACTCTTCTTT; CDR3: CACDFILGDTLTAQLFF
V: TRDV1; J: TRDJ1; D: -; size: -; DNA: TGTGCTCTTGGGGAATGGGACAAGAAGAGGTCAGGTAAACTCATCTTT; CDR3: CALGEWDKKRSGKLIF
V: TRDV1; J: TRDJ1; D: -; size: -; DNA: TGTGCTCTTGGGGAAAATTTTTGTGGGGCCCTTCCGGGGGTCATGAGGGGGAAGTACACCGATAAACTCATCTTT; CDR3: CALGENFCGALPGVMRGKYTDKLIF
V: TRDV2; J: TRDJ1; D: -; size: few; DNA: TGTGCCTGTGACCCCGTGGGGTTGTACACCGATAAACTCATCTTT; CDR3: CACDPVGLYTDKLIF
V: TRDV2; J: TRDJ3; D: TRDD3; size: medium-sized; DNA: TGTGCCTGTGACACCGGGGGATTGAGCTCCTGGGACACCCGACAGATGTTTTTC; CDR3: CACDTGGLSSWDTRQMFF
V: TRDV2; J: TRDJ3; D: TRDD3; size: few; DNA: TGTGCCTGTGACGCTCTACTGGGGGGTACGCGAATAGCCCGACAGATGTTTTTC; CDR3: CACDALLGGTRIARQMFF
V: TRDV2; J: TRDJ1; D: TRDD3; size: medium-sized; DNA: TGTGCCTGTGTCTTACTGGGGGATACGCATCTGGTCGGTGCCGATAAACTCATCTTT; CDR3: CACVLLGDTHLVGADKLIF
V: TRDV2; J: TRDJ3; D: TRDD3; size: medium-sized; DNA: TGTGCCTGTGACACCGTTCGGCACTGGGGGATGAGCTCCTGGGACACCCGACAGATGTTTTTC; CDR3: CACDTVRHWGMSSWDTRQMFF
V: TRDV2; J: TRDJ3; D: TRDD3; size: -; DNA: TGTGCCTGTGCTCCCGTCTGGGGGATACACTCCTGGGACACCCGACAGATGTTTTTC; CDR3: CACAPVWGIHSWDTRQMFF
V: TRDV2; J: TRDJ3; D: TRDD3; size: medium-sized; DNA: TGTGCCTGTGATAAGGAGCTGGGGGATACAACCTCCCCCTGGGACACCCGACAGATGTTTTTC; CDR3: CACDKELGDTTSPWDTRQMFF